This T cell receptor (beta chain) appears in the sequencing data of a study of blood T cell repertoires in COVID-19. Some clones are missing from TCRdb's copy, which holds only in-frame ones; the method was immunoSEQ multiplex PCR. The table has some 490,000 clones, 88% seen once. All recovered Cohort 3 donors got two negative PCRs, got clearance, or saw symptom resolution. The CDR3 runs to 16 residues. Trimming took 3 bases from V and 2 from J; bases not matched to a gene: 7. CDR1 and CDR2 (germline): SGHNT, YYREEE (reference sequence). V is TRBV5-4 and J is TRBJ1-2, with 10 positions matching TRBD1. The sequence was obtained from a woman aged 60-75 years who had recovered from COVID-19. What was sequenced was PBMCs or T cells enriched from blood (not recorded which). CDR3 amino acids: CASSWDGTGENYGYTF. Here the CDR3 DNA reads TGTGCCAGCAGCTGGGATGGGACAGGGGAAAACTATGGCTACACCTTC.